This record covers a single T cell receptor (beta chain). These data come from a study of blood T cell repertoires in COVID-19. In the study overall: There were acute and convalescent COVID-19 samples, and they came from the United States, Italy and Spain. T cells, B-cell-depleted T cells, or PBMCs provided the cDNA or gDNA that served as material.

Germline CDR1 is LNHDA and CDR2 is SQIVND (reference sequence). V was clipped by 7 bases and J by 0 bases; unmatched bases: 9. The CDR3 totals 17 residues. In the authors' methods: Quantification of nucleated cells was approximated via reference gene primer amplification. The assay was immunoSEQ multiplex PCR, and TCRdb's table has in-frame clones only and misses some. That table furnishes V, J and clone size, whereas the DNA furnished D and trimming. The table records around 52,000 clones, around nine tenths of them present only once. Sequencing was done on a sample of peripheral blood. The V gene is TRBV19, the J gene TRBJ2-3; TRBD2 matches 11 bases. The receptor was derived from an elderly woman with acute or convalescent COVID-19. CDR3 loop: CASTPGSGGASTDTQYF. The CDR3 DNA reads TGTGCCAGTACCCCGGGTAGCGGGGGGGCTAGCACAGATACGCAGTATTTT.